The table lists the clone carrying this T cell receptor (beta chain) with many counts. As yet, its antigen is unknown. The source of the sample is a study of metastatic and nonmetastatic thyroid tumors. Overall study: Peripheral blood and tumor or nodule samples from malignant and benign thyroid patients were compared. General study results and limits: Reports indicated that malignant thyroid tumors showed significantly higher TCR beta diversity than benign nodules did, in blood and tumor.

The length of the CDR3 is 13 residues. Germline assignment: CDR1 SQVTM and CDR2 ANQGSEA. Trimming removed 7 bases from V and 10 bases from J, with 22 bases in between. No treatment of any kind had been given to any patient before thyroid surgery. Per the original methods: The study's classifier, a distant-metastasis tool for papillary thyroid cancer, was built using CDR3 differences across clinicopathological groups. TCRdb reanalyzed the PCR reads via MiXCR. The V and J calls reflect TCRdb's pipeline rather than the authors' work. This sample yields approximately 29,000 clones, of which around 32% are seen a single time; around 32% belongs to the top ten.

V usage is TRBV29-1 and J usage is TRBJ1-2; a possible D gene is TRBD1 (6 bases). This TCR was sampled from a female donor with papillary thyroid cancer or a benign thyroid nodule (not recorded which). Some clones in this sample may be carry-over from other donors' samples. The source material was blood. The CDR3 DNA sequence: TGCAGCGCACAGGGTCCGGGAGCAATGTACTACACCTTC. As protein: CSAQGPGAMYYTF.